Listed here are 26 T cell receptor beta chains from one sample, sequenced in a study of tissue T cells after allogeneic stem cell transplantation. Clones were sequenced by immunoSEQ multiplex PCR, and TCRdb holds only the in-frame ones, with some missing. The table has 15,000 to 20,000 clones, just over 70% seen once. What was sequenced was spleen. The receptors come from a female BALB/c mouse in good health. For this mouse line, the MHC haplotype is H2-d.

With respect to this clone: These gene names are mouse names. The read comes to an end 1 residue before the CDR3 does, leaving the germline J gene to fill in the end. This sequence joins TRBV14 and TRBJ2-5; D perhaps matches TRBD1 (6 bases). This CDR3 has 15 amino acids. V was trimmed by 5 bases and J by 0 bases, leaving 13 bases between them. Germline CDR1 and CDR2: SGHDT and FRDEAV. CDR3 sequence reads: CASSRDKHNQDTQYF. The CDR3 DNA, read in part, is TGTGCCAGCAGCCGGGACAAACATAACCAAGACACCCAGTAC.

Worth noting for this clone: The listed genes are named as in mouse. From the germline J gene comes the end of the CDR3, since the read stops 1 residue before it. V gene TRBV13-2 combines with J gene TRBJ2-2; TRBD1 aligns across 8 bases. Germline V gene sequence: CDR1 NNHNN, CDR2 SYGAGS (reference sequence). Trimming removed 2 bases from V and 6 bases from J; junction bases left unmatched: 3. CDR3 size: 14 residues. The covered CDR3 bases are TGTGCCAGCGGTGAGACAGGGGCCCCCGGGCAGCTCTAC. Translation: CASGETGAPGQLY. The whole CDR3 protein reads CASGETGAPGQLYF.

Comments on this clone: The gene names here belong to mouse. Read data end 1 residue before the CDR3 end; the end is taken from the germline J gene. V usage is TRBV20 and J usage is TRBJ2-4, with 7 bases that match TRBD2. CDR1 and CDR2 from the germline V gene are GFQATS and STVNSAI. The V and J ends lost 6 bases and 0 bases, in that order; junction bases with no gene match: 6. CDR3 size: 14 residues. The chain's CDR3 is CGAAHWGSQNTLYF. The sequenced part of the CDR3 DNA is TGTGGTGCGGCTCACTGGGGTAGTCAAAACACCTTGTAC.

A remark on this clone: Gene names and germline refer to mouse. The read ends 1 residue early relative to the CDR3; the germline J gene fills the gap. This chain links TRBV13-1 with TRBJ2-3; D ambiguous. Trimming left V 1 base short and J 0 bases short, with 6 bases between. Germline V gene lookup returns CDR1 NSHNY and CDR2 SYGAGN. The CDR3 spans 14 residues. The CDR3 sequence: CASSDWSSAETLYF. The sequenced part of the CDR3 DNA is TGTGCCAGCAGTGATTGGTCTAGTGCAGAAACGCTGTAT.

Points on this clone: The germline and genes are mouse ones. The read ends 1 residue shy of where the CDR3 ends; the end is completed using the germline J gene. The chain recombines TRBV17 with TRBJ1-1; D is undetermined. This CDR3 has 12 amino acids. V shed 2 bases and J shed 4 bases, with 5 bases lying between them. Per the germline V gene, CDR1 is MNHDT and CDR2 is YYDKIL. This chain's CDR3 is CASSRWGTEVFF. The sequenced part of the CDR3 DNA is TGTGCTAGCAGTAGATGGGGCACAGAAGTCTTC.

Comment on this clone: Gene names and germline refer to mouse. The DNA ends 1 residue before the CDR3 does, and the rest of the CDR3 is filled in from the germline J gene. The rearrangement joins TRBV19 to TRBJ1-4; 8 nucleotides line up with TRBD1. Per the germline V gene, CDR1 is FNHDT and CDR2 is SITEND (reference sequence). The CDR3 consists of 14 residues. Trimming cost V 4 bases and J 5 bases; bases outside gene matches: 4. The CDR3 is CASSQTGANERLFF. The CDR3 DNA, read in part, is TGTGCCAGCAGTCAGACAGGGGCGAACGAAAGATTATTT.

This clone came up a few times. Gene names are mouse gene names. Coverage ceases 1 residue before the CDR3 finishes, and the germline J gene fills in the end. The rearrangement uses TRBV13-2 and TRBJ2-7; perhaps TRBD1 as D (6 bases). V lost 0 bases to trimming and J lost 6 bases, with 7 bases between them. Germline CDR1 is NNHNN and CDR2 is SYGAGS (reference sequence). The CDR3 has 12 amino acids. The part of the CDR3 DNA that was read is TGTGCCAGCGGTGATGCAGGGGCTGAACAGTAC. Translated: CASGDAGAEQY. The full CDR3 protein reads CASGDAGAEQYF.

This clone was seen only once. Mouse gene names and germline throughout. Sequencing ends 1 residue short of the CDR3 end; the germline J gene provides the rest. The chain employs TRBV29 and TRBJ1-1; D is unresolved. V was trimmed by 3 bases and J by 0 bases, leaving 5 bases between them. Germline CDR1 reads MSHET; CDR2 reads SYDVDS. This CDR3 is 13 amino acids long. CDR3 residues: CASSFQSNTEVFF. Partial CDR3 DNA: TGTGCTAGCAGTTTTCAGTCAAACACAGAAGTCTTC.

This clone was detected only once. Gene labels here are mouse ones. Read sequence stops 1 residue before the CDR3 end, and the germline J gene provides the missing end. This sequence joins TRBV13-1 and TRBJ2-1; TRBD2 agrees at 7 bases. This CDR3 comprises 12 residues. Germline V gives CDR1 NSHNY, CDR2 SYGAGN. V trimming: 3 bases; J trimming: 6 bases; junction bases outside the gene matches: 0. Here the CDR3 reads CASSGGGAEQFF. Incomplete CDR3 DNA: TGTGCCAGCAGTGGGGGGGGTGCTGAGCAGTTC.

With regard to this clone: Genes and germline are mouse. The missing CDR3 end, 1 residue past where the read stops, is filled in from the germline J gene. The J gene is TRBJ2-4, the V gene TRBV13-3, with D possibly TRBD2 on 5 matching bases. There are 12 residues in the CDR3. V lost 4 bases to trimming and J lost 3 bases, with 6 bases between them. The germline gives CDR1 NNHDY, CDR2 SYVADS. The DNA read from the CDR3 is TGTGCCAGCAGTCCTGGGCAAAACACCTTGTAC. It is translated as CASSPGQNTLY. The CDR3 as a whole reads CASSPGQNTLYF. Drawing the rest from reference TRBV13-3 and TRBJ2-4, the complete variable domain is EAAVTQSPRSKVAVTGGKVTLSCHQTNNHDYMYWYRQDTGHGLRLIHYSYVADSTEKGDIPDGYKASRPSQENFSLILELASLSQTAVYFCASSPGQNTLYFGAGTRLSVL.

About this clone: The gene symbols are mouse symbols. The read terminates 1 residue before the CDR3 end, so the remaining end is supplied by the germline J gene. The chain recombines TRBV14 with TRBJ2-7; 7 positions agree with TRBD1. CDR3 size: 13 residues. V shed 1 base and J 4 bases; nucleotides not matched to a gene: 2. The V gene's germline CDR1 is SGHDT and CDR2 FRDEAV. The sequenced CDR3 bases are TGTGCCAGCAGTTTCGCGGGACAGTATGAACAGTAC. This encodes CASSFAGQYEQY. The CDR3 as a whole reads CASSFAGQYEQYF.

On this clone itself: Gene names and germline refer to mouse. The CDR3 is cut off 1 residue early in the read; its end comes from the germline J gene. This chain uses TRBV20 with TRBJ1-3, with D maybe TRBD1 (6 bases). Per the germline V gene, CDR1 is GFQATS and CDR2 is STVNSAI. This CDR3 contains 14 residues. V shed 1 base and J shed 4 bases, with 11 bases lying between them. The CDR3 loop is CGARVRGGGNTLYF. The covered CDR3 bases are TGTGGTGCTAGGGTCAGGGGAGGAGGAAATACGCTCTAT.

In its sample, this clone was seen a few times. Any gene name here is a mouse gene name. The read gets to within 1 residue of the CDR3 end, and the germline J gene fills in the rest. This chain joins TRBV2 and TRBJ1-1; possibly TRBD1 for D (5 bases). Germline CDR1 reads LGHNA; CDR2 reads YSYQKL. The CDR3 covers 14 residues. Trimming took off 3 bases at V and 0 bases at J, with 8 bases between the two ends. CDR3 DNA, as far as it was read: TGTGCCAGCAGCCATGGACACTCAAACACAGAAGTCTTC. It yields the protein CASSHGHSNTEVF. The full-length CDR3 reads as CASSHGHSNTEVFF. The whole variable domain, filled in from reference TRBV2 and TRBJ1-1, reads DPKIIQKPKYLVAVTGSEKILICEQYLGHNAMYWYRQSAKKPLEFMFSYSYQKLMDNQTASSRFQPQSSKKNHLDLQITALKPDDSATYFCASSHGHSNTEVFFGKGTRLTVV.

About this clone: Gene names and germline refer to mouse. The read falls 1 residue short of the CDR3 end, and the missing part is taken from the germline J gene. The gene calls are TRBV13-3 and TRBJ1-3, with 7 bases lining up with TRBD1. The CDR3 consists of 11 residues. Germline V gene lookup returns CDR1 NNHDY and CDR2 SYVADS. V lost 8 bases, J lost 7 bases, and 3 bases stayed unmatched. The CDR3 protein is CASRQGNTLYF. The CDR3 bases that were read are TGTGCCAGTAGACAGGGCAATACGCTCTAT.

About this clone itself: The genes and germline here are from mouse. Read coverage stops 1 residue before the CDR3 terminus; the germline J gene supplies the remainder. The chain employs TRBV19 and TRBJ1-1, with D maybe TRBD1 (5 bases). The V and J ends lost 2 bases and 3 bases respectively, with 8 bases between them. The CDR3 covers 13 residues. Germline loops: CDR1 FNHDT, CDR2 SITEND (reference sequence). CDR3 bases read: TGTGCCAGCAGTATGATGGGGGACACAGAAGTCTTC. Translation: CASSMMGDTEVF. The full CDR3 protein is CASSMMGDTEVFF.

About this clone itself: Genes and germline are mouse. The read ends 1 residue early relative to the CDR3; the germline J gene fills the gap. The V and J genes are TRBV13-1 and TRBJ2-1; 9 bases align to TRBD2. Germline loops: CDR1 NSHNY, CDR2 SYGAGN. The CDR3 loop spans 16 amino acids. The trim removed 5 bases at V and 0 bases at J, leaving 6 bases unmatched. This CDR3 reads CASSQGTGSNYAEQFF. The part of the CDR3 DNA that was read is TGTGCCAGCAGCCAAGGGACTGGGTCTAACTATGCTGAGCAGTTC.

Points on this clone: Germline and genes: mouse. The CDR3 end lies 1 residue beyond the end of the read and is filled in from the germline J gene. The gene calls are TRBV13-2 and TRBJ2-7; the D gene is possibly TRBD2 (6 bases). The V gene's germline CDR1 is NNHNN and CDR2 SYGAGS (reference sequence). This CDR3 has 14 amino acids. The V and J ends lost 0 bases and 2 bases respectively, with 9 bases between them. The CDR3 region is CASGDAAGAYEQYF. The covered CDR3 bases are TGTGCCAGCGGTGATGCTGCTGGGGCCTATGAACAGTAC.

On this clone: All gene names here are mouse names. The read finishes 1 residue shy of the CDR3 end, and the germline J gene is used to complete it. This chain uses TRBV19 with TRBJ1-4; D not certain. V was shortened by 5 bases and J by 2 bases, with 10 bases between the two germline ends. The CDR3 length is 14 residues. Germline lookup yields CDR1 FNHDT and CDR2 SITEND (reference sequence). The CDR3 region is CASSPPGSNERLFF. CDR3 DNA, as far as it was read: TGTGCCAGCAGCCCCCCAGGATCCAACGAAAGATTATTT.

With respect to this clone: Mouse gene names apply. Coverage ceases 1 residue before the CDR3 finishes, and the germline J gene fills in the end. This chain joins TRBV4 and TRBJ1-6, with 7 bases fitting TRBD1. TRBJ1-6 is recorded as an ORF, its role being uncertain. The CDR3 extends over 13 amino acids. CDR1 and CDR2 from the germline V gene are LGHDT and YNNKQL (reference sequence). V was clipped by 3 bases and J by 7 bases; unmatched bases: 0. Here the CDR3 reads CASSYRGNSPLYF. CDR3 bases read: TGTGCCAGCAGCTACAGGGGGAATTCGCCCCTCTAC.

Note on this clone: Gene names follow the mouse nomenclature. The CDR3 goes on 1 residue after the read ends, and that part is filled in from the germline J gene. The V and J genes are TRBV19 and TRBJ1-5, with D possibly matching TRBD1 (6 bases). Trimming cost V 5 bases and J 3 bases, with 15 bases left between them. Germline V gene sequence: CDR1 FNHDT, CDR2 SITEND (reference sequence). The CDR3 covers 15 residues. CDR3 bases read: TGTGCCAGCAGACCCACGGGGGGCGGCAACCAGGCTCCGCTT. Encoded protein: CASRPTGGGNQAPL. In full, the CDR3 is CASRPTGGGNQAPLF.

With regard to this clone: The gene symbols are mouse symbols. The read comes to an end 1 residue before the CDR3 does, leaving the germline J gene to fill in the end. This sequence joins TRBV17 and TRBJ2-2; D assignment may be TRBD1 or TRBD2 (6 bases each). The CDR3 covers 15 residues. Germline lookup yields CDR1 MNHDT and CDR2 YYDKIL. V lost 3 bases and J 2 bases, leaving 10 bases between the germline ends. Incomplete CDR3 DNA: TGTGCTAGCAGTAGGGGGGCCCCTAACACCGGGCAGCTCTAC. It specifies CASSRGAPNTGQLY. The whole CDR3 protein is CASSRGAPNTGQLYF. Drawing the rest from reference TRBV17 and TRBJ2-2, the complete variable domain is DTTVKQNPRYKLARVGKPVNLICSQTMNHDTMYWYQKKPNQAPKLLLFYYDKILNREADTFEKFQSSRPNNSFCSLYIGSAGLEYSAMYLCASSRGAPNTGQLYFGEGSKLTVL.

Details on this clone: Any gene name here is a mouse gene name. The CDR3 DNA, read in part, is TGTGCTAGCAGTAGAGCGACTGGGGGGGCGCGAGACACCCAGTAC. It codes for CASSRATGGARDTQY. The whole CDR3 sequence is CASSRATGGARDTQYF. The chain combines TRBV17 with TRBJ2-5; 12 bases fit TRBD2. The read ends 1 residue shy of where the CDR3 ends; the end is completed using the germline J gene. The CDR3 has 16 amino acids. Trimming took 1 base from V and 5 from J; bases not matched to a gene: 4. Germline CDR1 MNHDT, CDR2 YYDKIL.

A remark on this clone: Gene names denote mouse genes. Read coverage stops 1 residue before the CDR3 terminus; the germline J gene supplies the remainder. V usage is TRBV2 and J usage is TRBJ1-1; D is ambiguous. This CDR3 contains 14 residues. V lost 0 bases to trimming and J lost 1 base, with 6 bases between them. In germline, CDR1 is LGHNA, CDR2 YSYQKL. The CDR3: CASSQDYRNTEVFF. CDR3 DNA (partial): TGTGCCAGCAGCCAAGATTACAGAAACACAGAAGTCTTC.

A remark on this clone: Germline is not matched at one junction end, which may reflect a read error. Gene names denote mouse genes. The read ends 1 residue before the CDR3 terminus; that terminus is restored from the germline J gene. The chain has TRBV5 and TRBJ1-4; TRBD1 is a possible D gene (5 bases). Germline values: CDR1 LGHNA, CDR2 YNLKQL (reference sequence). The CDR3 totals 15 residues. This chain's CDR3 is CAGSPRQISNERLFF. The CDR3 DNA, read in part, is TGTGCCGGCAGCCCCAGACAGATTTCCAACGAAAGATTATTT.

To note about this clone: Mouse gene names apply. The read stops 1 residue short of the end of the CDR3; the missing end is completed from the germline J gene. The rearrangement uses TRBV2 and TRBJ2-1; the D gene is possibly TRBD2 (7 bases). Germline V lookup: CDR1 LGHNA, CDR2 YSYQKL. Trimming removed 0 bases at V and 0 bases at J, with 12 bases between. The CDR3 runs 17 residues. CDR3 protein: CASSQDVGGVNYAEQFF. The covered CDR3 bases are TGTGCCAGCAGCCAAGATGTGGGGGGCGTTAACTATGCTGAGCAGTTC.

Note on this clone: Gene names and germline refer to mouse. The read stops 1 residue short of the end of the CDR3; the missing end is completed from the germline J gene. The V call is TRBV13-2, the J call TRBJ2-4, with 12 bases identical to TRBD2. Germline V CDR1 and CDR2: NNHNN, SYGAGS (reference sequence). The CDR3 extends over 15 amino acids. V lost 2 bases and J lost 4; bases outside the gene matches: 2. Partial CDR3 DNA: TGTGCCAGCGGTGACCGGGACTGGGGGGAAAACACCTTGTAC. Residues: CASGDRDWGENTLY. In full, the CDR3 is CASGDRDWGENTLYF.